Described below is a single T cell receptor beta chain sequence and its context. Which antigen it targets is not known. With a much larger clone just one base away, this may be a read error. Systemically healthy Caucasian individuals from Russia, 39 in total and aged roughly 6 to 100 years, were included as donors. Each donor gave around 9.5 milliliters of peripheral blood, collected into EDTA-treated Vacutainer tubes. Ficoll-Paque density-gradient centrifugation was used to isolate PBMCs, with at least 6.5 million per sample. Total RNA, at least 5 micrograms per sample, was extracted from PBMCs with Trizol reagent. For every donor, flow cytometry on a PBMC aliquot measured the percentage of naive CD45RAhigh/CD27high T cells. The library relied on 5' RACE. Sequenced on an Illumina HiSeq 2500. The second PCR ran for roughly 6 to 11 cycles and used a J-beta primer mix along with a sample-barcoded 5' primer. Each TCR beta cDNA molecule received a unique molecular identifier from a template-switch 5' adaptor carrying 12 random nucleotides. Each sample yielded at least 2.5 million CDR3-containing paired-end reads. First-strand cDNA was synthesized from all RNA with the Mint cDNA synthesis kit, primed by a TRBC-specific oligonucleotide. All cDNA was treated with uracil-DNA glycosylase and then went through a first 18-cycle PCR with the universal primers M1SS and BC2_uni_R. The published analysis was carried out like this. For normalization, 1 million high-quality reads were randomly selected from each sample, with every read carrying a distinct molecular identifier. Reads sharing molecular identifiers were discarded rather than binned into consensus sequences. MiTCR, with a Q25 quality threshold and the strictest error-elimination algorithm, was used for CDR3 identification, clonotype clustering and error correction. A nonparametric unseen species model with Euler transformation was used to estimate a lower bound on total TCR beta diversity. TCRdb reprocessing: public reads trimmed at Q25 with fastp, clones called with MiXCR, in-frame beta chains kept. Rows with one shared CDR3 protein collapse into an entry with the most common genes and DNA. The V and J calls follow TCRdb's processing rather than the paper's. The sample table lists under 2,000,000 distinct CDR3 sequences, about 50% of them with a count of one. The ten largest clones take up over 2% of the sample.

This sample is part of a study of blood T cells in healthy people across ages (dated by TCRdb to the mid-2010s). Concerning the study at large: In model experiments, template switching captured about one uniquely barcoded TCR beta cDNA molecule for every two T cells. The study measured age-related changes in TCR beta repertoire diversity using deep sequencing normalized with unique cDNA molecular identifiers. The donors were divided into four age groups: young (average around 17 years), middle-aged (over 35), aged (62) and long-lived (about 79). Donors of different ages were randomly distributed across sequencing lanes to avoid experimental bias. Two additional independent replicas of 1 million unique cDNA reads from the same blood draw were analyzed for two donors (one aged 18 to 30 and one aged 80 or older). General study outcomes and caveats: Estimates of total diversity based on one million sequenced T cells were regarded as lower bounds and as underestimates. Compared with the aged group, the long-lived group had more naive CD4+ T cells, fewer expanded clones and increased TCR diversity, suggesting age selection. Bulk unsorted PBMC profiling prevented conclusive comparison of naive and antigen-experienced compartments. As age increased, observed TCR beta diversity per million T cells dropped in a roughly linear way, and a significant reduction was already evident by age roughly 36. Because donor CMV infection status was unknown, age-related changes in expanded clonotypes were potentially confounded. There was a strong correlation between observed TCR beta diversity and the percentage of naive T cells measured by flow cytometry.

This clonotype was obtained from a woman aged 40 to 50 in good health. Sequencing used blood.

CDR3 reads: CTSSFGKETQYF. The nucleotide sequence reads TGTACCAGCAGCTTTGGGAAAGAGACCCAGTACTTC. Recombination joined TRBV7-2 with TRBJ2-4, with the D gene uncertain. The DNA matches TRBJ2-5 better at its end, which makes the J call doubtful. The CDR3 covers 12 residues, taking in both the cysteine and the phenylalanine. The retained sequence is limited to the CDR3, 36 bases, with the frame set at the first base. As encoded in the germline V gene, CDR1 is SGHTA while CDR2 is FQGNSA.